This T cell receptor beta chain was recovered during a study of shared clonotypes between healthy human individuals (dated by TCRdb to 2019 to 2021). General notes on the study: The cohort comprised two women and a few men aged 18 to 49 years. Libraries were prepared and TCR repertoires were sequenced by different laboratories using diverse techniques, in order to increase sequencing depth and limit assay-specific biases. Blood TCR repertoires of roughly five healthy adults were deeply sequenced to estimate repertoire size and the extent of clonotype sharing between individuals. Each donor's leukapheresis produced roughly between roughly 0.9 and 9 billion PBMCs. For each donor, CD4 naive and CD4 memory were each given three plates, CD8 naive was given two plates, and CD8 memory was given one plate. General conclusions and limits of the study: Estimated clonotype richness was generally larger for naive than for memory subsets. Sampling was restricted to blood, and TCR repertoires in tissues likely differ from the TCR repertoires found in blood. Across a handful of donors, about 5.2% of naive CD4, 3% to 3.5% of naive CD8, roughly 2.2% of memory CD4, and 0.4% of memory CD8 clonotypes were shared. Rarefaction of sorted-subset datasets indicated incomplete sequencing despite the large sequencing depth. Based on pairwise subsampling, the degree of clonotype sharing among donors was expected to be affected by sequencing depth. The small number of donors limited the genetic and exposure-history diversity represented. Higher generation probabilities were observed for clonotypes shared by all four sorted-subset donors than for non-shared clonotypes.

To note about this clone: No antigen is known for it. Base qualities are missing; no much larger clone stands one base away.

Healthy HIV-negative adults with no recently reported acute infections or vaccinations were included as donors. All donors were Caucasian adults living in Nashville, Tennessee, USA. CD4+ T cells were enriched through magnetic negative selection, after which naive cells were positively selected on CD45RA and the remaining negative fraction served as the memory subset. After blood collection by leukapheresis, PBMCs were isolated using Ficoll-Histopaque density gradient centrifugation and then cryopreserved in the vapor phase of liquid nitrogen. Purity and quantity of every magnetically sorted T cell population were checked by analytical flow cytometry. From each sorted fraction, genomic DNA was isolated and quantified by UV absorbance on a Nanodrop 2000c. TCR CDR3 regions were amplified from genomic DNA by multiplex PCR using the deep immunoSEQ assay. Extracted genomic DNA from each cell subset was spread evenly across all wells of several immunoSEQ 96-well plates, with each plate serving as a replicate. For sorted subsets, 200 to 250 ng of genomic DNA, equivalent to roughly 30,000 T cell genomes, went into each replicate PCR. The purified libraries were quantified using a Qubit 3.0 fluorometer, sized with a Bioanalyzer 2100, and then quantified again using the KAPA Library Quantification kit. Every immunoSEQ 96-well plate was sequenced on a separate single-read 150-cycle Illumina NextSeq 550 flow cell. Per the authors' processing: Because only junctional sequences without quality scores were contained in the immunoSEQ output, filtering matching that applied to full-length reads could not be performed. Sequences were annotated with PyIR, a Python wrapper for IgBLAST v1.9, and V/J genes and CDR3 were assigned using IMGT germline references. Any read was removed if the V/J assignment was weak (E-value above 1e-6), the CDR3 was missing, or the read contained stop codons, out-of-frame junctions, or ambiguous translated residues. V3J clonotypes were defined as sequences sharing the same inferred V gene, J gene, and CDR3 amino acid sequence. Percentage overlap between repertoires was calculated by dividing the number of shared unique clonotypes by the size of the smaller repertoire. Richness of each repertoire was evaluated using RTK rarefaction, the Chao1 estimator, and Recon v2.1 estimates of unobserved clonotypes. Generation probabilities for all TCRbeta clonotypes obtained by the gDNA method from a handful of donors were computed using OLGA. This is the immuneACCESS table as TCRdb keeps it, with only in-frame sequences that have V and J called. A part of the clones is gone; compared with another copy, unresolved V genes explain less than half, and the rest is unexplained. From that table come the V and J calls and clone size; the DNA was used to work out D and trimming. In all, the sample holds about 1 million clones, and around four fifths of those were seen once. 1.4% to 1.5% of the sample is in the top ten clones.

The receptor comes from a young man in good health. Sequencing was carried out using memory CD4+ T cells sorted from blood. The cell subset or site label for this specimen denotes: CD45RA-negative fraction.

The DNA sequence follows: TGTGCCAGCGCAAGGGGGCCGGGTCAGCCCCAGCATTTT. Its translation is CASARGPGQPQHF. The rearrangement joined TRBV19 to TRBJ1-5, with TRBD1 matching 7 junction bases. Germline trimming: 9 bases from V, 6 bases from J; junction bases outside gene matches: 8. Reading the germline V gene (reference sequence) gives CDR1 LNHDA and CDR2 SQIVND. The CDR3 holds 13 amino acids from the cysteine to the phenylalanine. Just the 39-base CDR3 DNA is kept, in frame starting at base 1. With all but the CDR3 taken from the reference TRBV19 and TRBJ1-5 genes, the full variable domain is: DGGITQSPKYLFRKEGQNVTLSCEQNLNHDAMYWYRQDPGQGLRLIYYSQIVNDFQKGDIAEGYSVSREKKESFPLTVTSAQKNPTAFYLCASARGPGQPQHFGDGTRLSIL.